The 10 T cell receptor beta chains listed next were all sequenced from one sample in a study of Graves' ophthalmopathy and Graves' hyperthyroidism. RNA transcripts yielded amplified TCR beta CDR3 regions. First-round RT-PCR employed HTBI primers, with a second-round multiplex PCR after it. One entry per CDR3 protein, called by TCRdb with MiXCR from the multiplex PCR reads. The repertoire holds some 1.1 million distinct CDR3 sequences, less than 45% seen once, with 11% in the top ten. Source material: peripheral blood or thyroid tissue (not recorded which). These receptor sequences come from an adult man with Graves' hyperthyroidism.

V usage is TRBV28 and J usage is TRBJ1-5; the D is unclear. CDR3 size: 14 residues. Deletions cut 5 bases from V and 5 bases from J, with 13 bases between. Germline assignment: CDR1 MDHEN and CDR2 SYDVKM. CDR3 residues: CASSPSLRDQPQHF. In nucleotides, the CDR3 is TGTGCCAGCAGTCCCTCACTAAGGGATCAGCCCCAGCATTTT.

Regarding this clonotype: This clone may be a read error of a much larger clone one base away. This rearrangement joins TRBV10-3 to TRBJ2-5; no clear D gene. CDR3 length equals 17 residues. Germline lookup yields CDR1 ENHRY and CDR2 SYGVKD. CDR3 protein: CAISESARELLQETRYF. CDR3 nucleotide sequence: TGTGCCATCAGTGAGTCAGCAAGGGAACTATTACAAGAGACCCGGTACTTC.

This clonotype was found a few times. The J gene is TRBJ2-2, the V gene TRBV19; 9 bases align to TRBD1. J lost 6 bases, V lost 3 bases, and 11 bases had no gene match. Germline lookup yields CDR1 LNHDA and CDR2 SQIVND (reference sequence). The CDR3 is 17 amino acids. For the CDR3, the DNA is TGTGCCAGTAGTATCTTGCAACAGGGGGCGAGAGCCGGGGAGCTGTTTTTT. It specifies CASSILQQGARAGELFF.

In DNA form, the CDR3 reads TGTGCCAGCACCCCAAGGCAGGTTTTTTCGGAATCACCCCTCCACTTT. It codes for CASTPRQVFSESPLHF. The V call is TRBV6-2 or TRBV6-3, the J call TRBJ1-6; D ambiguous. V was clipped by 7 bases and J by 10 bases, with 23 bases between them. CDR1 MNHEY and CDR2 SVGEGT come from the germline V gene. The CDR3 has 16 residues.

The rearrangement uses TRBV20-1 and TRBJ2-5; D remains unclear. There are 11 residues in the CDR3. V was trimmed by 0 bases and J by 9 bases, leaving 8 bases between them. CDR1 and CDR2 (germline): DFQATT, SNEGSKA (reference sequence). CDR3 region: CSARDWQSQYF. The CDR3 DNA is TGCAGTGCTAGAGATTGGCAGTCCCAGTACTTC.

The chain carries TRBV2 and TRBJ2-6, with D unresolved. This CDR3 is 16 amino acids long. Germline V gene data show CDR1 as SNHLY and CDR2 as FYNNEI. The V gene lost 7 bases and the J gene lost 4 bases, with 17 bases spanning the gap. CDR3 protein: CASMYPAGYGANVLTF. As DNA, the CDR3 is TGTGCCAGCATGTACCCCGCCGGGTACGGGGCCAACGTCCTGACTTTC.

This chain links TRBV20-1 with TRBJ2-7, with TRBD1 matching over 8 bases. Germline loops: CDR1 DFQATT, CDR2 SNEGSKA (reference sequence). V shed 6 bases, J shed 3 bases, and the junction held 10 bases outside the gene matches. This CDR3 is built from 14 residues. This chain's CDR3 is CSAKLAGGIYEQYF. The CDR3 DNA sequence: TGCAGTGCCAAACTGGCAGGGGGCATCTACGAGCAGTACTTC.

This clonotype was seen ten or more times. The rearrangement joins TRBV29-1 to TRBJ1-2; a possible D gene is TRBD1 (5 bases). Germline CDR1 is SQVTM and CDR2 is ANQGSEA. This CDR3 spans 12 amino acids. V lost 1 base and J 7 bases, leaving 10 bases between the germline ends. CDR3 residues: CSVEGPGGGYTF. CDR3 DNA sequence: TGCAGCGTTGAAGGCCCGGGGGGTGGCTACACCTTC.

The chain employs TRBV4-3 and TRBJ1-2; the D is unclear. From germline, CDR1 is LGHNA and CDR2 YSLEER. With 4 bases removed from V and 5 bases from J, the gap between germline ends came to 14 bases. The CDR3 is 14 amino acids. The CDR3 sequence: CASSPRLGPYGYTF. CDR3 bases: TGCGCCAGCAGCCCGAGGTTAGGACCTTATGGCTACACCTTC.

The chain uses TRBV7-2 and TRBJ2-1, with no clear D. The CDR3 spans 13 residues. V lost 5 bases, J lost 7 bases, and 12 bases lay in between. CDR1 SGHTA and CDR2 FQGNSA come from the germline V gene. The CDR3 is CASSATFRNEQFF. CDR3 coding DNA: TGTGCCAGCAGCGCGACCTTTAGGAATGAGCAGTTCTTC.